This TCR beta chain comes out of a study of T cell responses to AZD1222 COVID-19 vaccine (dated by TCRdb to the early 2020s). Concerning the study at large: A total of 240 or so trial participants underwent TCR sequencing, of whom roughly 210 had received two doses of AZD1222 and roughly 26 had received two doses of the MenACWY control vaccine. Enrollment into the trials was organized by age into subgroups of 18-55, 56-69 and 70-plus years, and those subgroups contained around 150, 28 and 57 TCR-sequenced participants, respectively.

The CDR3 regions of human TCRbeta chains were analyzed by immunosequencing. The paper's data handling went like this. Repertoire TCRs were matched against a reference library of SARS-CoV-2-specific TCRs generated with the MIRA antigen-specificity platform. Breadth was defined as the fraction of unique TCRs that were SARS-CoV-2-associated. Depth was defined as the fraction of total T cells that were SARS-CoV-2-associated. Using the MIRA data, every spike-specific TCR was mapped to the spike region that the TCR reacted to and assigned to either a CD4 or a CD8 class. Log10-transformed breadth and depth values were compared by one-way ANOVA with Sidak's multiple comparisons tests. TCRdb re-hosts the immuneACCESS table, in-frame sequences only. Its copies lack some clones; in the studies checked, an unresolved V gene accounts for under half of them, and the cause for the rest is not known. The V and J calls and clone size are taken from that table; D and trimming were inferred from the DNA. Present in this sample are 90,000 to 110,000 clones, roughly 86% of which were seen just once. The ten largest account for about 4.5% of the sample.

Interpreted using the paper, the time point label stands for: about 28 days (+/-7) after the second vaccine dose. AZD1222 recipients whose second dose came at about 4 weeks and those whose second dose came at about 12 weeks were combined into one group, since spike-specific TCR depth and breadth did not differ between the two schedules. Vaccinee samples were obtained from the UK trials COV001 and COV002, which included a single-blind randomized controlled phase 2/3 trial of AZD1222 (ChAdOx1 nCoV-19) in healthy adults. Trial participant PBMC samples were collected at day 0 and day 28 after the second dose for TCRbeta chain sequencing. Points the paper makes about the study in general: After two AZD1222 doses, both the breadth and the depth of spike-specific TCRs were significantly higher than at day 0 and than in MenACWY recipients. Conclusions about previously exposed vaccinees were limited because only six AZD1222 recipients were SARS-CoV-2 seropositive at baseline. Most participants were white British and females outnumbered males, and the authors suggested that clonal diversity may have been underestimated. The 56-69-year group was small, and its depth increase did not reach significance, likely because of low power. The whole spike protein was spanned by vaccine-associated CD4 TCRs, and dominant responses were seen in regions 160-218 and 743-854. Because no samples from the day 14 peak response were available, repertoires could be characterized only after the peak T cell response. Reportedly, almost half of the unique spike-specific TCRs recognized epitopes lying outside the regions that are mutated in the B.1.351 and B.1.1.7 variants.

Regarding this clone: The antigen it recognizes is unknown. The input lacks base qualities; no much larger clone sits a single base away.

The CDR3 sequence holds 15 residues, the cysteine and phenylalanine included. The only DNA kept is the CDR3, 45 bases in frame from the first base. The sequence joins TRBV21-1 to TRBJ2-4. TRBV21-1 is described as a pseudogene. The sample was peripheral blood, taken 28 days after the second AZD1222 dose. The sequence was collected from an adult who received the AZD1222 COVID-19 vaccine. The CDR3 sequence is CASSKVCGAKNIQYF. The DNA reads TGTGCCAGCAGCAAAGTGTGTGGAGCCAAAAACATTCAGTACTTC.